This TCR beta chain was captured by sequencing in a study of shared clonotypes between healthy human individuals. Findings and limits, study-wide: The four-donor shared clonotypes exceeded non-shared clonotypes in generation probability, with non-shared ones scoring lower.

Adults of Caucasian background living in Nashville, Tennessee made up all donors. The study separated CD4+ cells into CD45RA+ naive and CD45RA-negative memory subsets. CDR3 size: 13 residues. V was pared by 4 bases and J by 6 bases, with 4 bases of the junction left unmatched. CDR1 is PRHDT, CDR2 FYEKMQ, per germline (reference sequence). The sorted-subset replicate PCRs were given 200 ng DNA, which is tens of thousands of T cell genomes. Clones were read by immunoSEQ multiplex PCR, and TCRdb kept only the in-frame ones, dropping some. The profile shows approximately 940,000 clones, over 60% of them singletons. A word on this clone: Antigen: not known.

The genes are TRBV13 and TRBJ1-2; 8 nucleotides align to TRBD1. The sample taken for sequencing was memory CD4+ T cells sorted from blood. Subset specified: CD45RA-negative fraction. This sequence originates from a man between 18 and 35 years old in good health. The CDR3 region has the DNA TGTGCCAGCAGCTCGACAGGGGTGAATGGCTACACCTTC. It specifies CASSSTGVNGYTF.